One and the same sample provided the 32 T cell receptor beta chains below, sequenced in a study of shared clonotypes between healthy human individuals. Assay used: immunoSEQ multiplex PCR; TCRdb lists only in-frame clones, some missing. The table shows about 700,000 clones, with under 80% occurring only once. Sequencing was performed on memory CD4+ T cells sorted from blood. As to subset: CD45RA-negative fraction. The receptors shown here come from a woman in her 30s in good health.

This clone has at least ten counts. The chain employs TRBV6-4 and TRBJ2-5; 8 bases are shared with TRBD2. CDR3 size: 13 residues. The germline gives CDR1 MRHNA, CDR2 SNTAGT. V lost 6 bases to trimming and J lost 4 bases; unmatched junction nucleotides: 4. The CDR3 nucleotides are TGTGCCAGCAGCAAAACTAGCGGAGAGACCCAGTACTTC. Amino acid sequence: CASSKTSGETQYF.

The CDR3: CATPLRGICYEQYF. The CDR3 DNA follows: TGTGCCACCCCATTGCGGGGAATATGCTACGAGCAGTACTTC. The gene calls are TRBV21-1 and TRBJ2-7; the tabulated D call, TRBD2, remains unverified against the DNA. TRBV21-1 is tagged as a pseudogene. This CDR3 contains 14 residues.

This chain joins TRBV19 and TRBJ2-6; D is possibly TRBD1 (6 bases). The CDR3 is made up of 18 amino acids. V was shortened by 3 bases and J by 0 bases, with 15 bases between the two germline ends. Per germline, CDR1 LNHDA and CDR2 SQIVND (reference sequence). Written as DNA, the CDR3 is TGTGCCAGTAGTATGGGGGCCTGGATTAGCTCTGGGGCCAACGTCCTGACTTTC. Amino acids: CASSMGAWISSGANVLTF.

The chain links TRBV6-6 to TRBJ2-3; D unresolved. Germline V gene sequence: CDR1 MNHNY, CDR2 SVGAGI (reference sequence). Trimming left V 6 bases short and J 4 bases short, with 14 bases between. The CDR3 length is 14 residues. CDR3 region: CASRRTDRPDTQYF. In nucleotides, the CDR3 is TGTGCCAGCAGGAGGACGGATCGACCAGATACGCAGTATTTT.

The count of this clone is one. The chain couples TRBV28 to TRBJ1-4; maybe TRBD1 (6 bases). Trimming took 7 bases from V and 1 from J, leaving 19 bases between them. The CDR3 sequence is 17 residues long. Germline-derived CDR1 and CDR2 are MDHEN and SYDVKM. CDR3 protein: CASKQDRWGGTNEKLFF. CDR3 sequence (DNA): TGTGCCAGCAAACAGGACAGATGGGGTGGAACTAATGAAAAACTGTTTTTT.

V gene TRBV18 combines with J gene TRBJ1-2, with a possible D match to TRBD1 (6 bases). The CDR3 extends over 14 amino acids. V gave up 3 bases and J gave up 4 bases, with 12 bases separating them. CDR1 and CDR2 (germline): KGHSH, LQKENI. The CDR3 nucleotides are TGTGCCAGCTCACCTGACCAGGGGTCCTATGGCTACACCTTC. This gives the protein CASSPDQGSYGYTF.

The V and J genes are TRBV6-1 and TRBJ1-1; D is uncertain. CDR1 MNHNS and CDR2 SASEGT come from the germline V gene. V lost 3 bases, J lost 4 bases, and 9 bases lay in between. CDR3 length: 13 amino acids. CDR3: CASSDWARTEAFF. In nucleotides, the CDR3 is TGTGCCAGCAGTGATTGGGCCCGCACTGAAGCTTTCTTT.

J is TRBJ1-2 and V is TRBV6-1; no clear D gene. The CDR3 loop spans 13 amino acids. The V gene's germline CDR1 is MNHNS and CDR2 SASEGT. V dropped 4 bases and J dropped 2 bases, with 8 bases sitting between them. The DNA for the CDR3 is TGTGCCAGCAGTGCTTCGGGGAACTATGGCTACACCTTC. Translated, it gives CASSASGNYGYTF.

This clone was seen only once. The chain links TRBV7-2 to TRBJ1-1; TRBD1 matches 7 bases. V was clipped by 6 bases and J by 0 bases; unmatched bases: 1. The CDR3 is made up of 13 amino acids. Germline V gene lookup returns CDR1 SGHTA and CDR2 FQGNSA. The CDR3 loop is CASRQGMNTEAFF. CDR3 in DNA: TGTGCCAGCAGACAGGGGATGAACACTGAAGCTTTCTTT.

V is TRBV11-2 and J is TRBJ2-3, with D possibly matching TRBD2 (5 bases). The germline CDR1 and CDR2 sequences are SGHAT and FQNNGV. The V end was cut by 2 bases, the J end by 6 bases, with 21 bases between. The CDR3 has 17 amino acids. CDR3 sequence reads: CASSLNSAPTSIDTQYF. The CDR3 bases are TGTGCCAGCAGCTTAAATTCAGCTCCTACTAGTATCGATACGCAGTATTTT.

The chain recombines TRBV5-6 with TRBJ1-2; 10 nucleotides agree with TRBD1. This CDR3 comprises 17 residues. Germline CDR1 SGHDT, CDR2 YYEEEE. Trimming removed 5 bases from V and 1 base from J; junction bases left unmatched: 11. DNA of the CDR3: TGTGCCAGCAGGCACCGCCGGGACAGGGGAAGTAACTATGGCTACACCTTC. This sequence encodes CASRHRRDRGSNYGYTF.

The rearrangement uses TRBV5-1 and TRBJ2-2; D unclear. The V gene lost 2 bases and the J gene lost 2 bases, with 7 bases spanning the gap. CDR1 and CDR2 (germline): SGHRS, YFSETQ. The CDR3 sequence is 14 residues long. The CDR3 here is CASSFGYNTGELFF. In DNA, the CDR3 is TGCGCCAGCAGCTTCGGATATAACACCGGGGAGCTGTTTTTT.

This clone was counted a few times. The chain links TRBV7-9 to TRBJ1-2; no definite D call. V lost 1 base, J lost 2 bases, and 11 bases lay in between. Germline lookup yields CDR1 SEHNR and CDR2 FQNEAQ (reference sequence). The CDR3 contains 15 residues. Written as DNA, the CDR3 is TGTGCCAGCAGCTTAGAAGGGTACGGGAACTATGGCTACACCTTC. The encoded protein is CASSLEGYGNYGYTF.

This clone came up once. CDR3 protein: CARRRGSGANVLTF. CDR3 nucleotides: TGTGCCAGAAGAAGGGGGTCTGGGGCCAACGTCCTGACTTTC. This rearrangement joins TRBV2 to TRBJ2-6; D might be TRBD1 (6 bases). The CDR3 is made up of 14 amino acids. With 9 bases removed from V and 1 base from J, the gap between germline ends came to 10 bases. From germline, CDR1 is SNHLY and CDR2 FYNNEI. The complete variable domain, with remaining parts taken from reference TRBV2 and TRBJ2-6, reads EPEVTQTPSHQVTQMGQEVILRCVPISNHLYFYWYRQILGQKVEFLVSFYNNEISEKSEIFDDQFSVERPDGSNFTLKIRSTKLEDSAMYFCARRRGSGANVLTFGAGSRLTVL.

The chain has TRBV11-2 and TRBJ2-1, with TRBD2 matching 10 bases. The CDR3 loop spans 13 amino acids. The ends lost 6 bases at V and 4 bases at J; junction bases unmatched: 0. Germline CDR1 and CDR2: SGHAT and FQNNGV. DNA of the CDR3: TGTGCCAGCAGACTAGCGGGATACAATGAGCAGTTCTTC. Residues: CASRLAGYNEQFF.

V usage is TRBV2 and J usage is TRBJ1-1; D gene unclear. This CDR3 contains 12 residues. V shed 2 bases and J shed 10 bases, with 11 bases lying between them. Per germline, CDR1 SNHLY and CDR2 FYNNEI. CDR3 sequence reads: CASSERGFRAFF. CDR3 sequence (DNA): TGTGCCAGCAGTGAACGTGGTTTTCGAGCTTTCTTT.

This clone was seen only once. The chain couples TRBV30 to TRBJ1-1; D is ambiguous. Trimming cost V 5 bases and J 4 bases, with 14 bases left between them. Germline CDR1 is GTSNPN and CDR2 is SVGIG (reference sequence). The CDR3 contains 13 residues. The CDR3: CAWAEGWATEAFF. CDR3 in DNA: TGTGCCTGGGCCGAGGGTTGGGCCACTGAAGCTTTCTTT.

The rearrangement links TRBV27 to TRBJ2-4; TRBD1 matches 9 bases. Germline loops: CDR1 MNHEY, CDR2 SMNVEV (reference sequence). After removal of 2 bases from V and 0 bases from J, the junction contained 5 bases not matched to a gene. The CDR3 extends over 17 amino acids. The CDR3 here is CASSLEGQGLAKNIQYF. DNA of the CDR3: TGTGCCAGCAGTTTAGAGGGACAGGGACTAGCCAAAAACATTCAGTACTTC.

This chain links TRBV28 with TRBJ2-2; possible D gene TRBD1, 6 bases. The CDR3 length is 14 residues. Trimming shortened V by 6 bases and J by 2 bases, and 10 bases separated the two germline ends. Germline CDR1 and CDR2: MDHEN and SYDVKM. The CDR3 DNA follows: TGTGCCAGCAGCAGGGGCGGAAACACCGGGGAGCTGTTTTTT. This translates into CASSRGGNTGELFF.

The gene calls are TRBV15 and TRBJ1-2; 10 bases agree with TRBD1. CDR3 size: 15 residues. Germline CDR1 reads LNHNV; CDR2 reads YYDKDF (reference sequence). The V gene end was trimmed by 1 base and the J gene end by 7 bases; junction bases not matched to a gene: 6. The CDR3, as DNA: TGTGCCACCAGCAGAGCCAGGGACAGGGGTGGTGGCTACACCTTC. Protein: CATSRARDRGGGYTF. The whole variable domain, remainder taken from reference TRBV15 and TRBJ1-2, is DAMVIQNPRYQVTQFGKPVTLSCSQTLNHNVMYWYQQKSSQAPKLLFHYYDKDFNNEADTPDNFQSRRPNTSFCFLDIRSPGLGDTAMYLCATSRARDRGGGYTFGSGTRLTVV.

This clone has more than one count but fewer than ten. The V and J genes are TRBV7-6 and TRBJ2-1; D is unresolved. The V end lost 3 bases, the J end lost 9 bases, and 9 bases lay between the germline ends. Germline V gene data show CDR1 as SGHVS and CDR2 as FNYEAQ. CDR3 length: 12 amino acids. This CDR3 reads CASSFAKGEQFF. In nucleotides, the CDR3 is TGTGCCAGCAGCTTCGCGAAGGGTGAGCAGTTCTTC.

The chain combines TRBV5-1 with TRBJ1-1; the match to TRBD1 covers 8 bases. The CDR3 extends over 15 amino acids. Trimming at V came to 4 bases and at J to 1 base, leaving 6 bases not matched to a gene. Per the germline V gene, CDR1 is SGHRS and CDR2 is YFSETQ. CDR3 amino acids: CASSTTQGGNTEAFF. The CDR3 nucleotides are TGCGCCAGCAGCACCACACAGGGGGGGAACACTGAAGCTTTCTTT.

This clone was seen just once. The chain joins TRBV13 to TRBJ2-2; 11 bases are shared with TRBD1. CDR1 PRHDT and CDR2 FYEKMQ come from the germline V gene (reference sequence). This CDR3 spans 17 amino acids. V gave up 1 base and J gave up 7 bases; unmatched junction bases: 8. This CDR3 reads CASSLVRTGGEDGELFF. In nucleotides, the CDR3 is TGTGCCAGCAGCTTAGTGAGGACAGGGGGCGAAGACGGGGAGCTGTTTTTT.

Only a few counts were recorded for this clone. The V call is TRBV29-1, the J call TRBJ2-3; 12 nucleotides match TRBD2. The CDR3 extends over 16 amino acids. V lost 1 base to trimming and J lost 5 bases; unmatched junction nucleotides: 7. In germline, CDR1 is SQVTM, CDR2 ANQGSEA. The CDR3 reads CSVEGATSGSLDTQYF. The CDR3, as DNA: TGCAGCGTTGAAGGGGCGACTAGCGGGAGTTTAGATACGCAGTATTTT.

V and J are TRBV19 and TRBJ2-7; weak D call: TRBD2 (5 bases). The length of the CDR3 is 14 residues. V lost 5 bases, J lost 3 bases, and 14 bases lay in between. Germline CDR1 LNHDA, CDR2 SQIVND (reference sequence). CDR3: CASSRGIRNYEQYF. The CDR3 DNA reads TGTGCCAGTAGTCGAGGGATTAGGAACTACGAGCAGTACTTC.

The rearrangement links TRBV2 to TRBJ2-1; D is uncertain. Trimming took off 8 bases at V and 4 bases at J, with 18 bases between the two ends. The CDR3 consists of 15 residues. CDR1 and CDR2 from the germline V gene are SNHLY and FYNNEI. CDR3 in DNA: TGTGCCAGCCCGGCCGGTAGCTCCCCGTACAATGAGCAGTTCTTC. Protein: CASPAGSSPYNEQFF.

V is TRBV29-1 and J is TRBJ1-2, with D unclear. The germline V gene has CDR1 SQVTM and CDR2 ANQGSEA. The CDR3 covers 13 residues. V gave up 7 bases and J gave up 7 bases, with 19 bases separating them. CDR3 DNA sequence: TGCAGCGCCGGCACGGACTTGTCGGGTGGCTACACCTTC. Amino acids: CSAGTDLSGGYTF.

The chain recombines TRBV27 with TRBJ2-5; tentatively, D is TRBD1 or TRBD2 (5 bases each). The CDR3 length is 13 residues. Deletions cut 1 base from V and 3 bases from J, with 6 bases between. Germline V gene sequence: CDR1 MNHEY, CDR2 SMNVEV (reference sequence). CDR3: CASSLLGEETQYF. The CDR3 DNA is TGTGCCAGCAGTTTATTGGGGGAAGAGACCCAGTACTTC.

V is TRBV4-2 and J is TRBJ2-2; no reliable D call. V lost 0 bases, J lost 10 bases, and 6 bases lay in between. The CDR3 is made up of 12 amino acids. CDR1 is LGHNA, CDR2 YNFKEQ, per germline. The CDR3 DNA is TGTGCCAGCAGCCAAGAGGGCGAGGAGCTGTTTTTT. Its translation: CASSQEGEELFF.

The rearrangement links TRBV7-9 to TRBJ2-3; 8 positions agree with TRBD1. Trimming cost V 1 base and J 6 bases; bases outside gene matches: 9. CDR1 and CDR2 (germline): SEHNR, FQNEAQ (reference sequence). This CDR3 is 16 amino acids long. CDR3 nucleotide sequence: TGTGCCAGCAGCTTAGGGGACAGGCTCGCGACGGATACGCAGTATTTT. This encodes CASSLGDRLATDTQYF. Full variable domain (missing parts from reference TRBV7-9 and TRBJ2-3): DTGVSQNPRHKITKRGQNVTFRCDPISEHNRLYWYRQTLGQGPEFLTYFQNEAQLEKSRLLSDRFSAERPKGSFSTLEIQRTEQGDSAMYLCASSLGDRLATDTQYFGPGTRLTVL.

The gene calls are TRBV11-2 and TRBJ2-1, with 9 bases that match TRBD2. Germline CDR1 reads SGHAT; CDR2 reads FQNNGV. The CDR3 extends over 13 amino acids. V lost 2 bases and J lost 16; bases outside the gene matches: 9. CDR3 loop: CASSLNLAGALFF. The DNA of the CDR3 is TGTGCCAGCAGCTTAAATTTAGCGGGAGCACTATTCTTC.

The gene calls are TRBV29-1 and TRBJ2-7; 7 bases match TRBD1. This CDR3 spans 12 amino acids. The germline CDR1 and CDR2 sequences are SQVTM and ANQGSEA. The CDR3 nucleotides are TGCAGTGTCGGGACAGAGGTCCCCGAGCAGTACTTC. Residues: CSVGTEVPEQYF.